The rows below give T cell receptor beta chains drawn from one sample of a study of T-cell reconstitution after alpha-beta-depleted transplantation in children. TCRdb recomputed calls from the PCR reads with MiXCR, one row per CDR3 protein. The sample consists of approximately 120,000 distinct CDR3 sequences, 8.5% to 10% of them appearing once. Source: PBMCs, mostly from graft donor cells, taken 180 days after TCRalphabeta/CD19-depleted stem cell transplant. The source of these receptors is a girl under three years old who had a stem cell transplant for combined immunodeficiency, so the T cells may come from the graft donor. Both conserved end residues are part of each CDR3. The order of the fields is CDR3 DNA, CDR3 protein, D gene, CDR3 length, V gene, clone size, J gene. D genes are given only for firm matches. Not all rows give a size; the values are once, few, many and, for expanded clones, a class.

CDR3 DNA: TGCGCCAGCAGCCAAGATCGGCGTAGGGAGAAGACCCAGTACTTC
CDR3 protein: CASSQDRRREKTQYF
D gene: NA
CDR3 length: 15
V gene: TRBV4-3
clone size: few
J gene: TRBJ2-5

CDR3 DNA: TGTGCCATCCCTGACAGGAACTCCTACGAGCAGTACTTC
CDR3 protein: CAIPDRNSYEQYF
D gene: NA
CDR3 length: 13
V gene: TRBV12-3/TRBV12-4
clone size: NA
J gene: TRBJ2-7

CDR3 DNA: TGTGCCGGCAGTGCGAACCTGGGACCTTACGAGCAGTACTTC
CDR3 protein: CAGSANLGPYEQYF
D gene: NA
CDR3 length: 14
V gene: TRBV6-2/TRBV6-3
clone size: once
J gene: TRBJ2-7

CDR3 DNA: TGTGCCATCAGTGAGTCTGGTTTTAGCAACTATGGCTACACCTTC
CDR3 protein: CAISESGFSNYGYTF
D gene: NA
CDR3 length: 15
V gene: TRBV10-3
clone size: few
J gene: TRBJ1-2

CDR3 DNA: TGTGCCAGCAGTCCTGGAGTCGGGAAAGTTATAGATACGCAGTATTTT
CDR3 protein: CASSPGVGKVIDTQYF
D gene: NA
CDR3 length: 16
V gene: TRBV12-3/TRBV12-4
clone size: NA
J gene: TRBJ2-3

CDR3 DNA: TGTGCCAGCAGTAAGTACGGGACAGGGAAGATTTTCTACGAGCAGTACTTC
CDR3 protein: CASSKYGTGKIFYEQYF
D gene: TRBD1
CDR3 length: 17
V gene: TRBV12-3/TRBV12-4
clone size: few
J gene: TRBJ2-7

CDR3 DNA: TGTGCCAGCAGTGGTGAAAGGCTAAAGAACACCGGGGAGCTGTTTTTT
CDR3 protein: CASSGERLKNTGELFF
D gene: NA
CDR3 length: 16
V gene: TRBV2
clone size: NA
J gene: TRBJ2-2

CDR3 DNA: TGTGCCAGCAGCCCGTGGCAGGGGGGCTACGAGCAGTACTTC
CDR3 protein: CASSPWQGGYEQYF
D gene: NA
CDR3 length: 14
V gene: TRBV7-8
clone size: few
J gene: TRBJ2-7

CDR3 DNA: TGTGCCAGCAGCTTAGGCCTCGGAGCAGCCACCTCCTACGAGCAGTACTTC
CDR3 protein: CASSLGLGAATSYEQYF
D gene: NA
CDR3 length: 17
V gene: TRBV7-2
clone size: few
J gene: TRBJ2-7

CDR3 DNA: TGTGCCAGCCAACGGGCATCGAACACCGGGGAGCTGTTTTTT
CDR3 protein: CASQRASNTGELFF
D gene: NA
CDR3 length: 14
V gene: TRBV7-9
clone size: few
J gene: TRBJ2-2

CDR3 DNA: TGTGCCAGCTCACCACCGGGTGGACTAGCGGGAGGGCCGGGCTCCTACGAGCAGTACTTC
CDR3 protein: CASSPPGGLAGGPGSYEQYF
D gene: TRBD2
CDR3 length: 20
V gene: TRBV18
clone size: NA
J gene: TRBJ2-7

CDR3 DNA: TGCAGTGCAGGGAAACAGGGCATGAACACTGAAGCTTTCTTT
CDR3 protein: CSAGKQGMNTEAFF
D gene: NA
CDR3 length: 14
V gene: TRBV20-1
clone size: few
J gene: TRBJ1-1

CDR3 DNA: TGTGCCAGCAGCTTAGTTTTGGGGGCGCAGGGCTACGAGCAGTACTTC
CDR3 protein: CASSLVLGAQGYEQYF
D gene: NA
CDR3 length: 16
V gene: TRBV7-8
clone size: few
J gene: TRBJ2-7

CDR3 DNA: TGCAGTGCTTTTTCGGCCAGCGGGAGAGATGAGCAGTTCTTC
CDR3 protein: CSAFSASGRDEQFF
D gene: TRBD2
CDR3 length: 14
V gene: TRBV20-1
clone size: many
J gene: TRBJ2-1

CDR3 DNA: TGTGCCAGCAGTTTTGGGAGGAGCTCTGGAAACACCATATATTTT
CDR3 protein: CASSFGRSSGNTIYF
D gene: NA
CDR3 length: 15
V gene: TRBV12-3/TRBV12-4
clone size: few
J gene: TRBJ1-3

CDR3 DNA: TGCAGCGTTGTGGATGATACGCAGTATTTT
CDR3 protein: CSVVDDTQYF
D gene: NA
CDR3 length: 10
V gene: TRBV29-1
clone size: NA
J gene: TRBJ2-3

CDR3 DNA: TGTGCCTGGAGTGCGGACAGGGGAATCTCCTACGAGCAGTACTTC
CDR3 protein: CAWSADRGISYEQYF
D gene: TRBD1
CDR3 length: 15
V gene: TRBV30
clone size: NA
J gene: TRBJ2-7

CDR3 DNA: TGTGCCAGCAGTCGACAGGGCTTTAGGATGAGAACTGAAGCTTTCTTT
CDR3 protein: CASSRQGFRMRTEAFF
D gene: TRBD1
CDR3 length: 16
V gene: TRBV25-1
clone size: few
J gene: TRBJ1-1

CDR3 DNA: TGTGCCAGCAGCGCCCACTTTCAGGGATCGGGGGCCAACGTCCTGACTTTC
CDR3 protein: CASSAHFQGSGANVLTF
D gene: NA
CDR3 length: 17
V gene: TRBV9
clone size: NA
J gene: TRBJ2-6

CDR3 DNA: TGCAGTGCTAGTGGACTAGCCCAGACAGATACGCAGTATTTT
CDR3 protein: CSASGLAQTDTQYF
D gene: TRBD2
CDR3 length: 14
V gene: TRBV20-1
clone size: few
J gene: TRBJ2-3

CDR3 DNA: TGTGCCAGCAGGCTGACTAGATTGGGAGGAGAGACCCAGTACTTC
CDR3 protein: CASRLTRLGGETQYF
D gene: NA
CDR3 length: 15
V gene: TRBV3-1
clone size: few
J gene: TRBJ2-5

CDR3 DNA: TGTGCCAGCAGTCTCGGGGGCCCGGCCTACGAGCAGTACTTC
CDR3 protein: CASSLGGPAYEQYF
D gene: NA
CDR3 length: 14
V gene: TRBV12-3/TRBV12-4
clone size: once
J gene: TRBJ2-7

CDR3 DNA: TGTGCCTGCCCCGTGGTCAGGGAGTACTATGGCTACACCTTC
CDR3 protein: CACPVVREYYGYTF
D gene: NA
CDR3 length: 14
V gene: TRBV30
clone size: NA
J gene: TRBJ1-2

CDR3 DNA: TGTGCCAGCAGCCGTGGACAGACTACCAAAAACATTCAGTACTTC
CDR3 protein: CASSRGQTTKNIQYF
D gene: NA
CDR3 length: 15
V gene: TRBV6-1
clone size: few
J gene: TRBJ2-4

CDR3 DNA: TGTGCCAGCACCCCACTAGAGAGCTCCTACAATGAGCAGTTCTTC
CDR3 protein: CASTPLESSYNEQFF
D gene: NA
CDR3 length: 15
V gene: TRBV12-3/TRBV12-4
clone size: NA
J gene: TRBJ2-1

CDR3 DNA: TGCGCCAGCCAAGAGGCAAAAAGTAACACTGAAGCTTTCTTT
CDR3 protein: CASQEAKSNTEAFF
D gene: NA
CDR3 length: 14
V gene: TRBV4-1
clone size: many
J gene: TRBJ1-1

CDR3 DNA: TGTGCCAGCTCACCACAGGGCTTGGACTACGAGCAGTACTTC
CDR3 protein: CASSPQGLDYEQYF
D gene: NA
CDR3 length: 14
V gene: TRBV18
clone size: NA
J gene: TRBJ2-7

CDR3 DNA: TGTGCCAGCAGTTACACAGGGAGAAGCTCCTACGAGCAGTACTTC
CDR3 protein: CASSYTGRSSYEQYF
D gene: NA
CDR3 length: 15
V gene: TRBV6-5
clone size: NA
J gene: TRBJ2-7

CDR3 DNA: TGCAGTGCAACCGACAGCCTTAATTCACCCCTCCACTTT
CDR3 protein: CSATDSLNSPLHF
D gene: NA
CDR3 length: 13
V gene: TRBV20-1
clone size: NA
J gene: TRBJ1-6

CDR3 DNA: TGCGCCAGCAGCCAGGGCGGAAACGGAGGGGCGCTGGGCGGGGAGCTGTTTTTT
CDR3 protein: CASSQGGNGGALGGELFF
D gene: NA
CDR3 length: 18
V gene: TRBV5-1
clone size: few
J gene: TRBJ2-2

CDR3 DNA: TGCAGTGCTAGCCCCGGGCCACCTCTCTTTGAGCAGTACTTC
CDR3 protein: CSASPGPPLFEQYF
D gene: NA
CDR3 length: 14
V gene: TRBV20-1
clone size: NA
J gene: TRBJ2-7

CDR3 DNA: TGCAGCGTCCTGGCGGCAGGGTACATTCAGTACTTC
CDR3 protein: CSVLAAGYIQYF
D gene: NA
CDR3 length: 12
V gene: TRBV29-1
clone size: few
J gene: TRBJ2-4

CDR3 DNA: TGTGCCAGCAGCCAAGAAAGGTACTCCTACAATGAGCAGTTCTTC
CDR3 protein: CASSQERYSYNEQFF
D gene: NA
CDR3 length: 15
V gene: TRBV3-1
clone size: few
J gene: TRBJ2-1

CDR3 DNA: TGCAGTGCTAGAGGACCCCGGCCTTATAGCAATCAGCCCCAGCATTTT
CDR3 protein: CSARGPRPYSNQPQHF
D gene: NA
CDR3 length: 16
V gene: TRBV20-1
clone size: NA
J gene: TRBJ1-5

CDR3 DNA: TGTGCCAGCAGCTGGGGGTCGGGGGGCTCACAAGAGACCCAGTACTTC
CDR3 protein: CASSWGSGGSQETQYF
D gene: NA
CDR3 length: 16
V gene: TRBV7-9
clone size: NA
J gene: TRBJ2-5

CDR3 DNA: TGTGCCAGCAGCCTACCGGGACAGATGGTCTACTACACCTTC
CDR3 protein: CASSLPGQMVYYTF
D gene: TRBD1
CDR3 length: 14
V gene: TRBV7-2
clone size: few
J gene: TRBJ1-2

CDR3 DNA: TGTGCCAGCAGTTTTGGAGTCAGGTTCGAAGAGCAGTACTTC
CDR3 protein: CASSFGVRFEEQYF
D gene: NA
CDR3 length: 14
V gene: TRBV5-6
clone size: NA
J gene: TRBJ2-7

CDR3 DNA: TGCAGTGCTAGAGTGACAGAGGGAGCTTTCTTT
CDR3 protein: CSARVTEGAFF
D gene: NA
CDR3 length: 11
V gene: TRBV20-1
clone size: few
J gene: TRBJ1-1

CDR3 DNA: TGTGCCAGCAGCCCCCCCATTATCTCCTACGAGCAGTACTTC
CDR3 protein: CASSPPIISYEQYF
D gene: NA
CDR3 length: 14
V gene: TRBV7-8
clone size: NA
J gene: TRBJ2-7

CDR3 DNA: TGTGCCAGCAGCCTCGGTTGGGGCGAAGCTTTCTTT
CDR3 protein: CASSLGWGEAFF
D gene: NA
CDR3 length: 12
V gene: TRBV12-3/TRBV12-4
clone size: NA
J gene: TRBJ1-1

CDR3 DNA: TGTGCCAGCTCCCAAAATCAGGGTCCCGCAAGTGTCAATGAGCAGTTCTTC
CDR3 protein: CASSQNQGPASVNEQFF
D gene: NA
CDR3 length: 17
V gene: TRBV18
clone size: few
J gene: TRBJ2-1

CDR3 DNA: TGTGCCAGCAGCACTCGGACAGGGAACACCGGGGAGCTGTTTTTT
CDR3 protein: CASSTRTGNTGELFF
D gene: TRBD1
CDR3 length: 15
V gene: TRBV9
clone size: NA
J gene: TRBJ2-2

CDR3 DNA: TGTGCCAGCACCGGACCTGGGCTCCCGTCAGGTGGCTACACCTTC
CDR3 protein: CASTGPGLPSGGYTF
D gene: NA
CDR3 length: 15
V gene: TRBV7-9
clone size: few
J gene: TRBJ1-2

CDR3 DNA: TGTGCCAGCTCACCCTGGGACAGGGTGGGTGAGCAGTTCTTC
CDR3 protein: CASSPWDRVGEQFF
D gene: TRBD1
CDR3 length: 14
V gene: TRBV18
clone size: few
J gene: TRBJ2-1

CDR3 DNA: TGCAGTGCCCTTGACACTCGGAGGCAGCCCCAGCATTTT
CDR3 protein: CSALDTRRQPQHF
D gene: NA
CDR3 length: 13
V gene: TRBV20-1
clone size: NA
J gene: TRBJ1-5

CDR3 DNA: TGCGCCAGCACCCCACTAGCGGGGGCACCTTACAATGAGCAGTTCTTC
CDR3 protein: CASTPLAGAPYNEQFF
D gene: TRBD2
CDR3 length: 16
V gene: TRBV5-1
clone size: NA
J gene: TRBJ2-1

CDR3 DNA: TGTGCCAGCAGTTCGACAGGGGTCTACGAGCAGTACTTC
CDR3 protein: CASSSTGVYEQYF
D gene: TRBD1
CDR3 length: 13
V gene: TRBV7-9
clone size: few
J gene: TRBJ2-7

CDR3 DNA: TGCAGCGTTGGTTTCCAGTACCAAGAGACCCAGTACTTC
CDR3 protein: CSVGFQYQETQYF
D gene: NA
CDR3 length: 13
V gene: TRBV29-1
clone size: many
J gene: TRBJ2-5

CDR3 DNA: TGTGCCAGCAGCTTAGCCTCAGGGGGCGGAACTAACTATGGCTACACCTTC
CDR3 protein: CASSLASGGGTNYGYTF
D gene: TRBD1
CDR3 length: 17
V gene: TRBV7-2
clone size: many
J gene: TRBJ1-2

CDR3 DNA: TGTGCCAGCAGCCCAGAGACAGGGTTGTACGAGCAGTACTTC
CDR3 protein: CASSPETGLYEQYF
D gene: TRBD1
CDR3 length: 14
V gene: TRBV12-3/TRBV12-4
clone size: few
J gene: TRBJ2-7